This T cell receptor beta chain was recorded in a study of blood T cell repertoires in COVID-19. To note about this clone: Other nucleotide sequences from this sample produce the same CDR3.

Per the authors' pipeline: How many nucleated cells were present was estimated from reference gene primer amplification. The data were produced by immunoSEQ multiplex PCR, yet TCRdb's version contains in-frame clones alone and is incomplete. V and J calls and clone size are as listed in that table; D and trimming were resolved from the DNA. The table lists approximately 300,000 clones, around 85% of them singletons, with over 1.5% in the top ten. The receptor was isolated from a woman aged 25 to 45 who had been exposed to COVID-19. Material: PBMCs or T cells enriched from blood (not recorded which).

CDR3 DNA sequence: TGTGCCAGCAGCTTGAGACAGGGGAGCAATCAGCCCCAGCATTTT. Encoded protein: CASSLRQGSNQPQHF. V is TRBV7-2 and J is TRBJ1-5; 8 bases are a match to TRBD1. Germline CDR1 reads SGHTA; CDR2 reads FQGNSA. The length of the CDR3 is 15 residues. Unmatched junction bases numbered 2, after V lost 3 bases and J lost 1 base. Full variable domain (missing parts from reference TRBV7-2 and TRBJ1-5): GAGVSQSPSNKVTEKGKDVELRCDPISGHTALYWYRQSLGQGLEFLIYFQGNSAPDKSGLPSDRFSAERTGGSVSTLTIQRTQQEDSAVYLCASSLRQGSNQPQHFGDGTRLSIL.